The clone carrying this T cell receptor (beta chain) was seen repeatedly, ten times or more. The target antigen is unknown. This sample was taken from a study of neurological immune-mediated disorders. Findings and caveats of the study: The absence of shared CDR3 amino acid sequences among expanded clones across subjects suggests private repertoires in all groups.

Template-switch 5'RACE cDNA synthesis added a 10-nucleotide unique molecular identifier. One entry per CDR3 protein results from TCRdb running MiXCR on the 5' RACE reads. In the table there are about 35,000 distinct CDR3 sequences, more than 6.5% of which are singletons. Trimming took off 2 bases at V and 4 bases at J, with 11 bases between the two ends. The CDR3 runs to 14 residues. The clonotype was recovered from a woman aged 40 to 55 in good health. The chain joins TRBV12-3 or TRBV12-4 to TRBJ1-1; D not resolved. The material sequenced was PBMCs. The CDR3 sequence is CASSLWGRGTEAFF. The CDR3, as DNA: TGTGCCAGCAGTTTATGGGGTCGGGGCACTGAAGCTTTCTTT.